One T cell receptor beta chain is described in this entry. Its antigen specificity is not known. Within one base of it there is no much larger clone, and no base qualities were kept. Total RNA was extracted from unfractionated whole blood collected in Tempus Blood RNA tubes. Four to six healthy volunteers were used as TCR sequencing controls and were bled at day 0, 2 weeks and 6 weeks. This specimen comes from a study of human T cells and chemical hapten exposure listed by TCRdb under 2021. Background for the entire study: Libraries were pooled for sequencing, and per-sample TCR yields varied mainly because of small differences in library volumes within the pool. In alopecia patients, the study followed how the peripheral blood TCR repertoire changed in vivo over primary and secondary sensitization to diphenylcyclopropenone (DPC), a hapten. From each blood RNA sample, both TCR alpha and TCR beta chains were sequenced. Overall study results and their limits: The number of TCRs above 1 in 1000 frequency did not change with DPC sensitization; there was no evidence of global repertoire structure alterations. After repeated subsampling, the strength of the expansion versus patch-test correlation and the threshold at which it became significant changed.

Receptor libraries were prepared by 5' RACE. The run used an Illumina MiSeq. During library preparation, unique molecular identifiers were attached to individual cDNA molecules so that TCRs could be counted in a quantitative, reproducible way. On the authors' methods: Samples had a median of about 96,000 TCRs, with a range from 23,224 to 690,600. V, J and CDR3 annotation of the TCR reads was performed with the Decombinator software suite. To make PS versus PT1 abundance plots, every sample was subsampled to the same number of TCRs (28,000). Expanded TCRs were defined as absent before sensitization and observed at least eight times at the 2-week time point. The raw public data were reprocessed by TCRdb itself: fastp quality trimming at Q25, MiXCR clonotype calling, in-frame beta chains only. Identical CDR3 proteins give one entry, which carries the most common genes and DNA. TCRdb's processing, not the authors' own work, is the source of the V and J calls. The sample contains around 100,000 distinct CDR3 sequences, approximately 19% of them found a single time. About 3% of the sample is taken by the ten largest.

Germline trimming amounts to 0 bases on V and 3 bases on J, with 3 as the count of junction bases outside the gene matches. The CDR3, from cysteine to phenylalanine, totals 15 residues. The kept DNA is CDR3 alone, 45 bases in frame from the first base. CDR1 and CDR2 (SGHRS, YFSETQ) derive from the germline V gene. Recombination linked TRBV5-1 to TRBJ2-1; the central 7 bases match TRBD1. The TCR sequence derives from a human donor in good health. This receptor has the CDR3 CASSLVGQYYNEQFF. The sequence in DNA is TGCGCCAGCAGCTTGGTGGGACAGTACTACAATGAGCAGTTCTTC.